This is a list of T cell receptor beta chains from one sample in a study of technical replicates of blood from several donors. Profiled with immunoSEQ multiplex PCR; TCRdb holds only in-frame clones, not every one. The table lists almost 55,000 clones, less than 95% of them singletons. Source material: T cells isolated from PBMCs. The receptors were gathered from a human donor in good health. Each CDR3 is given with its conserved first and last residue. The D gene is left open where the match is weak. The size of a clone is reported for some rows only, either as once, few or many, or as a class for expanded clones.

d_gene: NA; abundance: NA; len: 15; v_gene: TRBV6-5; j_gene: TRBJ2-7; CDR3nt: TGTGCCAGCTTCCCTCTCGGGGGGCGCGAGAACGAGCAGTACTTC; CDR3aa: CASFPLGGRENEQYF
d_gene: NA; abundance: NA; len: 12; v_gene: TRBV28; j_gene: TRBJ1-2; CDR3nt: TGTGCCAGCACCCGAGTTGGGGGCGGCTACACCTTC; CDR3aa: CASTRVGGGYTF
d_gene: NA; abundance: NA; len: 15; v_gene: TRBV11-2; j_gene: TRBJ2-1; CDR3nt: TGTGCCAGCAGCTTATTCAGTACCTCCTACAATGAGCAGTTCTTC; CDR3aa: CASSLFSTSYNEQFF
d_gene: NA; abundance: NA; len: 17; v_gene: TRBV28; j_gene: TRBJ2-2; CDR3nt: TGTGCCAGCAGGCCAGGACTGGCAGGGGAAGATTACGGGGAGCTGTTTTTT; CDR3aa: CASRPGLAGEDYGELFF
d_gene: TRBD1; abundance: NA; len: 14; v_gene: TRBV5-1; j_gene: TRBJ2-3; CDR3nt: TGCGCCAGCAGCTCCGGGACAGGGACAGATACGCAGTATTTT; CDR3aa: CASSSGTGTDTQYF
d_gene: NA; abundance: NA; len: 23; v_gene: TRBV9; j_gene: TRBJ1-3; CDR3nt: TGTGCCAGCAGCGTAGTCTTTGTAGTGTGGCAGCCCCCCGGACATAATGAACGAAACACCATATATTTT; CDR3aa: CASSVVFVVWQPPGHNERNTIYF
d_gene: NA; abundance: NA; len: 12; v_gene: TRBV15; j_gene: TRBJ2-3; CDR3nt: TGTGCCACCAGCAGAGATCGAGATACGCAGTATTTT; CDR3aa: CATSRDRDTQYF
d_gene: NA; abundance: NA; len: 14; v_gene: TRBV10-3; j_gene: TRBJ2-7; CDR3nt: TGTGCCACCCTCCTTGGGGAGATCGGGTCCGAGCAGTACTTC; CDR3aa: CATLLGEIGSEQYF
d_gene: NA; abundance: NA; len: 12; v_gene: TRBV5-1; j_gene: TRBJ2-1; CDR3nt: TGCGCCAGCAGCATACTAGCTAATGAGCAGTTCTTC; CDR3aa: CASSILANEQFF
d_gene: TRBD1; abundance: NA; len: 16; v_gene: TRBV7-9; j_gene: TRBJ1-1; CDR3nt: TGTGCCAGCAGCCTTCCGGGACAGGGCCAGGGGACTGAAGCTTTCTTT; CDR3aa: CASSLPGQGQGTEAFF
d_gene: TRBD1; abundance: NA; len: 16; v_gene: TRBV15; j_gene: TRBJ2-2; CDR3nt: TGTGCCACCAGCAGAGAGCATCGGACAGGGACCGGGGAGCTGTTTTTT; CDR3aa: CATSREHRTGTGELFF
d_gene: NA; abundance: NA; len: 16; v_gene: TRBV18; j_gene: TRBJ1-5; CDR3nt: TGTGCCAGCTCACCAAAAATATTCGGGTCTGATCAGCCCCAGCATTTT; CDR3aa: CASSPKIFGSDQPQHF
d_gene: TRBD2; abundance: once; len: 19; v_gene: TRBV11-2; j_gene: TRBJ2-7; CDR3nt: TGTGCCAGCAGCACCCCCGGGACTAGCGGGAGATTAGTGAGTTACGAGCAGTACTTC; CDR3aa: CASSTPGTSGRLVSYEQYF
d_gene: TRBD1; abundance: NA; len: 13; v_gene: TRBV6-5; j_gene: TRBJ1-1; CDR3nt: TGTGCCAGCACCCCAGGGGGCAGGACTGAAGCTTTCTTT; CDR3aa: CASTPGGRTEAFF
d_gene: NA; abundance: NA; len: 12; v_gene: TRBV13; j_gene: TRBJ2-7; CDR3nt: TGTGCCAGCAGCCAGAGGCGGGGCTGGCAGTACTTC; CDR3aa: CASSQRRGWQYF
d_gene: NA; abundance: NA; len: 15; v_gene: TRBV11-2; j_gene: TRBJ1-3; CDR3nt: TGTGCCAGCAGCTTCTTGACAGGCTCTGGAAACACCATATATTTT; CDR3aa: CASSFLTGSGNTIYF
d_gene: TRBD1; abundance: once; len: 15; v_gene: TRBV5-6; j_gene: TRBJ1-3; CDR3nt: TGTGCCAGCAGCCGGGGGGACAGGGCTGGAAACACCATATATTTT; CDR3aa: CASSRGDRAGNTIYF
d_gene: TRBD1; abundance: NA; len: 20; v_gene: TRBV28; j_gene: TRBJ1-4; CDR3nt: TGTGCCAGCAGTTTAAATAGTGGGGACAGTTGGAGTGCAACTAATGAAAAACTGTTTTTT; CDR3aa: CASSLNSGDSWSATNEKLFF
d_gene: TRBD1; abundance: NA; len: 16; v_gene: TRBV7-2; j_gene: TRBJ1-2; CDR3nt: TGTGCCAGCAGCCCATACTGGGACAGTGCTAACTATGGCTACACCTTC; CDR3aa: CASSPYWDSANYGYTF
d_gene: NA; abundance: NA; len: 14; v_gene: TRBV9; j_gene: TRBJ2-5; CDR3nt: TGTGCCAGCAGCCCCGGCGGGTACCAAGAGACCCAGTACTTC; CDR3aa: CASSPGGYQETQYF
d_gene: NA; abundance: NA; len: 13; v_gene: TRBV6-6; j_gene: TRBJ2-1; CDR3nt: TGTGCCACGGGTCCGTCGGGAACTAATGAGCAGTTCTTC; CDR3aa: CATGPSGTNEQFF
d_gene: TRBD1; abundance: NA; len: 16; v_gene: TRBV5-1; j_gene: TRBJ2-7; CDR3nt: TGCGCCAGCAGCTTACGATTAATGACAGGGCAGGAAGAGCAGTACTTC; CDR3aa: CASSLRLMTGQEEQYF
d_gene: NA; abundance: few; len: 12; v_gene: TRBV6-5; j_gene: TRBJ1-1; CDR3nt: TGTGCCAGCAGTTTCCCCACTGGTGAAGCTTTCTTT; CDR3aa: CASSFPTGEAFF
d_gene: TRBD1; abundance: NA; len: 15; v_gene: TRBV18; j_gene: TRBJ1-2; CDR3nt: TGTGCCAGCTCACCACCGGGACAGGTTAACTATGGCTACACCTTC; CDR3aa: CASSPPGQVNYGYTF
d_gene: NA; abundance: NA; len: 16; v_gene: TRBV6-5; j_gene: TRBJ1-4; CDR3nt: TGTGCCAGCAGTTACGATGGGGCCGGGTCAGGTGAAAAACTGTTTTTT; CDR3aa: CASSYDGAGSGEKLFF
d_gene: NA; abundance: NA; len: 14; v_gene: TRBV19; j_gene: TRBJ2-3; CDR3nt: TGTGCCAGTAGTATACAGGGCCACGCAGATACGCAGTATTTT; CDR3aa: CASSIQGHADTQYF
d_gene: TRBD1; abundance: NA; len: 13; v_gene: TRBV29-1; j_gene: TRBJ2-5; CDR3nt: TGCAGCGTCCCAAGGGGGCGCGGGGAGACCCAGTACTTC; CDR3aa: CSVPRGRGETQYF
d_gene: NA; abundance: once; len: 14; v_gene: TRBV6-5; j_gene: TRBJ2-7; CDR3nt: TGTGCCAGCAGTTACGCTGGGGCCGACTACGAGCAGTACTTC; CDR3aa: CASSYAGADYEQYF
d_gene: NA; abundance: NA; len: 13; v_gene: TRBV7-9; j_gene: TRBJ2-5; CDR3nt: TGTGCCAGCAGCTTATTTGGAGAAGAGACCCAGTACTTC; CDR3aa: CASSLFGEETQYF
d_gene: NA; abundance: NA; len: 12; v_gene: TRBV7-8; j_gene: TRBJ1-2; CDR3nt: TGTGCCAGCAGCTTAGACTCAGGTGGCTACACCTTC; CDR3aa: CASSLDSGGYTF
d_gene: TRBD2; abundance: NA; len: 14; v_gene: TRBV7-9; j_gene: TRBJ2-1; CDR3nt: TGTGCCAGCGGGTTGGACGGGGGGAGAAATGAGCAGTTCTTC; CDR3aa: CASGLDGGRNEQFF
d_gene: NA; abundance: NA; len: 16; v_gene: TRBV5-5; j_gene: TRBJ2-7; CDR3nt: TGTGCCAGCAGCTCCCCCGTCGCACTCACCCCCTACGAGCAGTACTTC; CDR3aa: CASSSPVALTPYEQYF
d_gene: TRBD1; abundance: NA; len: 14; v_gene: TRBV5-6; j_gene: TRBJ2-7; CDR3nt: TGTGCCAGCAGCTTGGCGGACAGGGGCGACGAGCAGTACTTC; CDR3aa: CASSLADRGDEQYF
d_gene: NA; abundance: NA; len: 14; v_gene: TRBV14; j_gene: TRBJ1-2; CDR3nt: TGTGCCAGCAGCCAAGTAGGGGGGGCTGAGGGCTACACCTTC; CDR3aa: CASSQVGGAEGYTF
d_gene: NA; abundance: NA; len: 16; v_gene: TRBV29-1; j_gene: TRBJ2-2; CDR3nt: TGCAGCGTTGAAGCTGACAGATCCCCGAACACCGGGGAGCTGTTTTTT; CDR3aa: CSVEADRSPNTGELFF
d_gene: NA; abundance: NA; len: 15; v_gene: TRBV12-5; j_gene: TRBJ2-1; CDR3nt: TGTGCTAGTGGGACCCTTGGGGGGTTTTACAATGAGCAGTTCTTC; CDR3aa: CASGTLGGFYNEQFF
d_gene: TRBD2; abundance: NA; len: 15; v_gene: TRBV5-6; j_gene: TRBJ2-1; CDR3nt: TGTGCCAGCAGTCAACTAGCGGGAGATTACAATGAGCAGTTCTTC; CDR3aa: CASSQLAGDYNEQFF
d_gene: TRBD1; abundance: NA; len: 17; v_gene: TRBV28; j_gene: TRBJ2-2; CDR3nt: TGTGCCAGCAGTATCGGGGGGACAGGGATGGACACCGGGGAGCTGTTTTTT; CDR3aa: CASSIGGTGMDTGELFF
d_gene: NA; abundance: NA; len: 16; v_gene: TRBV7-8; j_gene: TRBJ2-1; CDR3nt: TGTGCCAGCAGCTTACATCACCGAGAAATCTACAATGAGCAGTTCTTC; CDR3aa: CASSLHHREIYNEQFF
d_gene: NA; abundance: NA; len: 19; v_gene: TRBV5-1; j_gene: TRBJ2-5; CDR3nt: TGCGCCAGCAGTGATACCATTGTTGCCGGGACTGCCGACCCAGAGACCCAGTACTTC; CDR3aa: CASSDTIVAGTADPETQYF
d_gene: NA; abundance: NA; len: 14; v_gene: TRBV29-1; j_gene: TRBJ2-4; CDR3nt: TGCAGCGTTGAATTGCGGTTAGCCAAAAACATTCAGTACTTC; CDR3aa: CSVELRLAKNIQYF
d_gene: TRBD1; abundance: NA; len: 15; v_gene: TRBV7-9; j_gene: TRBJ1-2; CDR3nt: TGTGCCAGCAGCTTAGACTTAGGACAGGGACGTGGCTACACCTTC; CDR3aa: CASSLDLGQGRGYTF
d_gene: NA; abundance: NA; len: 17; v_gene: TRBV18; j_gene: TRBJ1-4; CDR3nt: TGTGCCAGCTCACCACCGACGGGTCTGATTGGAAGTGAAAAACTGTTTTTT; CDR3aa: CASSPPTGLIGSEKLFF
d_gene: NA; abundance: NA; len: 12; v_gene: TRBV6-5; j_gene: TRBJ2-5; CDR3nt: TGTGCCAGCAGTCTAGACCAAGAGACCCAGTACTTC; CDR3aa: CASSLDQETQYF
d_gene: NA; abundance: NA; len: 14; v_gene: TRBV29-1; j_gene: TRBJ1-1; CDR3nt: TGCAGCGTTGAAAATGCTGGCAGGAACACTGAAGCTTTCTTT; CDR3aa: CSVENAGRNTEAFF
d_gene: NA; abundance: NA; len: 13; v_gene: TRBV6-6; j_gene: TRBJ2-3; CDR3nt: TGTGCCAGCAGTTACCCTCGGGCAGATACGCAGTATTTT; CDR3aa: CASSYPRADTQYF
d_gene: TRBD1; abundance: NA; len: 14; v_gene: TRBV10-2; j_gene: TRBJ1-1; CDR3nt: TGCGCCAGCAGTGGACAGGGCCTGAACACTGAAGCTTTCTTT; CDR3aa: CASSGQGLNTEAFF
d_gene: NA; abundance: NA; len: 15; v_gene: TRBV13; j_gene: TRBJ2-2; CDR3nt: TGTGCCAGCAGCCCTGGCGGGATGGTTACCGGGGAGCTGTTTTTT; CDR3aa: CASSPGGMVTGELFF
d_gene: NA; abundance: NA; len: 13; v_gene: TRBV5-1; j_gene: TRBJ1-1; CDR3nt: TGCGCCAGCAGCTTTAACGGGGGGACTGAAGCTTTCTTT; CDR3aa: CASSFNGGTEAFF
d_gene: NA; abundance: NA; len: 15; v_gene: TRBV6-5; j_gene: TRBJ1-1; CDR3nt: TGTGCCAGCGGGGTGTCGGGCAGGGCGCCCACTGAAGCTTTCTTT; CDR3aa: CASGVSGRAPTEAFF
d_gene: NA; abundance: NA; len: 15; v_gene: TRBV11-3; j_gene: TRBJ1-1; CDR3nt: TGTGCCAGCAGCTTAGATCAGGGTTTTGACACTGAAGCTTTCTTT; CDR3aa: CASSLDQGFDTEAFF
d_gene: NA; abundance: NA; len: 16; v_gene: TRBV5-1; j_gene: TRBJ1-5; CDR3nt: TGCGCCAGCAGCCTTGAGGCGGCGGTTTTAGGTCAGCCCCAGCATTTT; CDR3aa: CASSLEAAVLGQPQHF
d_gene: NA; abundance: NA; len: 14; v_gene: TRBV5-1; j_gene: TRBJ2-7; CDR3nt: TGCGCCAGCAGCCCCTACTACATAGAATACGAGCAGTACTTC; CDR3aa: CASSPYYIEYEQYF
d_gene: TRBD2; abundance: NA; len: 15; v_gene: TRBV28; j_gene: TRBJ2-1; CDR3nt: TGTGCCAGCAGTCATACTAGCGGGGGTTACAATGAGCAGTTCTTC; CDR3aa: CASSHTSGGYNEQFF